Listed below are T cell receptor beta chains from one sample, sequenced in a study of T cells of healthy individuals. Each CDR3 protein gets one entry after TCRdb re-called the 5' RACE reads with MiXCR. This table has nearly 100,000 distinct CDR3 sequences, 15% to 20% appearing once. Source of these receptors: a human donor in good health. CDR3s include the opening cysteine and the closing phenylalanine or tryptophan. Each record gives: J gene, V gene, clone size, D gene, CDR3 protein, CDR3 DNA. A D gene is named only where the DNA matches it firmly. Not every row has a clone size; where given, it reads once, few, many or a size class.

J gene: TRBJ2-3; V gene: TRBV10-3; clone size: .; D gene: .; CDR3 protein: CAISVRGSGEDTQYF; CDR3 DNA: TGTGCCATCAGTGTCCGAGGAAGTGGAGAAGATACGCAGTATTTT
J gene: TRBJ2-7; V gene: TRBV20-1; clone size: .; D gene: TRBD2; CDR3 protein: CSARDLLAGLPGGEQYF; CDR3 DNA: TGCAGTGCTAGAGATCTGCTAGCGGGGCTTCCGGGGGGGGAGCAGTACTTC
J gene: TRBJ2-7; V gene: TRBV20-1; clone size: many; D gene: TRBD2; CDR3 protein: CSVIRGGTSGTYEQYF; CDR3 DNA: TGCAGTGTTATTAGGGGGGGGACTAGCGGTACCTACGAGCAGTACTTC
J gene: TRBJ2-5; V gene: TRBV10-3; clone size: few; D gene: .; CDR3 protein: CAISEGLQETQYF; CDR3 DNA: TGTGCCATCAGTGAGGGACTACAAGAGACCCAGTACTTC
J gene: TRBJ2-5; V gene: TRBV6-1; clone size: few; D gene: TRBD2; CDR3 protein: CASRLAEPYQETQYF; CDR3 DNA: TGTGCCAGCAGACTAGCGGAACCGTACCAAGAGACCCAGTACTTC
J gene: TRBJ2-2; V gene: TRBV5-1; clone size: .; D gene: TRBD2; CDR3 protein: CASSSHGGGPNTGELFF; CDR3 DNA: TGCGCCAGCAGCTCTCACGGGGGGGGGCCGAACACCGGGGAGCTGTTTTTT
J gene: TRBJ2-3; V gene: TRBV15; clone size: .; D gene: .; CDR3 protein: CATSRDLASDTQYF; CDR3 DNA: TGTGCCACCAGCAGAGATCTAGCGTCAGATACGCAGTATTTT
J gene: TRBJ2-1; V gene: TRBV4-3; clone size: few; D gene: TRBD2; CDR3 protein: CASSRGLGLADNEQFF; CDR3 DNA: TGCGCCAGCAGCCGTGGATTGGGACTAGCGGACAATGAGCAGTTCTTC
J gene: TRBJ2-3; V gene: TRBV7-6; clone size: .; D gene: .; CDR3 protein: CVSSREPAARVDTQYF; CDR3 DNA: TGTGTCAGCAGCAGAGAGCCCGCCGCGAGGGTAGATACGCAGTATTTT
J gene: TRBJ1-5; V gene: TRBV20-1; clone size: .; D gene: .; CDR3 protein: CSARDSVQPQHF; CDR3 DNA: TGCAGTGCTAGAGATTCAGTTCAGCCCCAGCATTTT
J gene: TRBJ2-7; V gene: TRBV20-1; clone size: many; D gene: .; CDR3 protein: CSAASPYEQYF; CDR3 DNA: TGCAGTGCCGCCTCACCCTACGAGCAGTACTTC
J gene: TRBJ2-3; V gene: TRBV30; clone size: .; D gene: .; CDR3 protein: CAWSGRGYTDTQYF; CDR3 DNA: TGTGCCTGGAGTGGGCGGGGATATACAGATACGCAGTATTTT
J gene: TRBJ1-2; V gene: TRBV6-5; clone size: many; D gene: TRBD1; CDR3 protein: CASSYSRTGGNYGYTF; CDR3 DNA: TGTGCCAGCAGTTACTCTCGGACAGGCGGCAACTATGGCTACACCTTC
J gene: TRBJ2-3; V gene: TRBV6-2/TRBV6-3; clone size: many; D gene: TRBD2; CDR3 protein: CASRTSGVDTQYF; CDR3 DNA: TGTGCCAGCCGGACTAGCGGGGTAGATACGCAGTATTTT
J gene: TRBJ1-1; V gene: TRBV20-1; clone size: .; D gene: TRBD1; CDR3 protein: CSAGNGQGPTEAFF; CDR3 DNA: TGCAGTGCCGGTAACGGACAGGGTCCAACTGAAGCTTTCTTT
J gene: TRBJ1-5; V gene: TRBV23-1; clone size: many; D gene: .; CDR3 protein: CASSQPRWAQHF; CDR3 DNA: TGCGCCAGCAGTCAACCGCGATGGGCCCAGCATTTT
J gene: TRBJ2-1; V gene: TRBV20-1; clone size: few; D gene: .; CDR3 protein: CSARKPQGHGQFF; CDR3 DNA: TGCAGTGCTAGAAAACCCCAAGGACACGGGCAGTTCTTC
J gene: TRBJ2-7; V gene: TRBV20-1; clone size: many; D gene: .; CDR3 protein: CSAGASVNYEQYF; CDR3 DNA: TGCAGTGCTGGGGCGTCGGTCAACTACGAGCAGTACTTC
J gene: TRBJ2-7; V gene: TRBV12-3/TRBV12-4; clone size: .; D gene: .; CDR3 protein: CASSLMGYEQYF; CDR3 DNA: TGTGCCAGCAGTTTGATGGGGTACGAGCAGTACTTC
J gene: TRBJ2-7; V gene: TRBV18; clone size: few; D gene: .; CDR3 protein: CASSPSGPSYEQYF; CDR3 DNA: TGTGCCAGCTCACCCAGTGGGCCTTCCTACGAGCAGTACTTC
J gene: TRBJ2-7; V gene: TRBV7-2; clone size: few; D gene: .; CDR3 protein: CASSFPGVHEQYF; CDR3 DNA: TGTGCCAGCAGCTTTCCAGGGGTCCACGAGCAGTACTTC
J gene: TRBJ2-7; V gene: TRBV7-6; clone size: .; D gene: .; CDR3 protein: CASSLSTGYEQYF; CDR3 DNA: TGTGCCAGCAGCCTCTCGACAGGATACGAGCAGTACTTC
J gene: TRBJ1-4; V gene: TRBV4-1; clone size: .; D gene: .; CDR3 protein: CASSPRQKGNEKLFF; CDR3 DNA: TGCGCCAGCAGCCCTCGACAGAAAGGGAATGAAAAACTGTTTTTT
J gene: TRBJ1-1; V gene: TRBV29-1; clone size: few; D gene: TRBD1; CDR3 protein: CSVGWDRGKEAFF; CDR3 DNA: TGCAGCGTCGGTTGGGACAGGGGAAAGGAAGCTTTCTTT
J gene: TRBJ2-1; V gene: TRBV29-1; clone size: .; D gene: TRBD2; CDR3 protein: CSVNKAGQGPSTSGSPPFF; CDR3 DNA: TGCAGCGTGAACAAGGCGGGACAGGGGCCCTCGACTAGCGGGAGTCCCCCGTTCTTC
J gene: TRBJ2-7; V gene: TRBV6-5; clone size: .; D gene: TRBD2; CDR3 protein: CASSQRESEYEQYF; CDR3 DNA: TGTGCCAGCAGTCAGCGGGAGAGTGAATACGAGCAGTACTTC
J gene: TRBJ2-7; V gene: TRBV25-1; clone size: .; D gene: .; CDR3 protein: CASSEHRHPYEQYF; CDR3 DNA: TGTGCCAGCAGTGAACACAGGCACCCCTACGAGCAGTACTTC
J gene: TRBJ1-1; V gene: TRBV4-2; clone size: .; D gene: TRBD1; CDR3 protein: CASSQGIDRAQSEAFF; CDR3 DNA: TGTGCCAGCAGCCAAGGAATAGACAGGGCCCAATCTGAAGCTTTCTTT
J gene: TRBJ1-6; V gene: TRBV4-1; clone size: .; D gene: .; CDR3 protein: CASSQVFGSEGSPLHF; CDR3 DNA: TGCGCCAGCAGCCAAGTCTTCGGTAGCGAGGGTTCACCCCTCCACTTT
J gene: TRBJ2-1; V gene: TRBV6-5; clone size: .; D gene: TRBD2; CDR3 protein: CASSRPSGLAVNEQFF; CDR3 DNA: TGTGCCAGCAGTCGCCCCTCGGGACTAGCGGTCAATGAGCAGTTCTTC
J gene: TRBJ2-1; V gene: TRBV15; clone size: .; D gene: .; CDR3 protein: CATSRVGDNEQFF; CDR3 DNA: TGTGCCACCAGCAGAGTAGGGGACAATGAGCAGTTCTTC
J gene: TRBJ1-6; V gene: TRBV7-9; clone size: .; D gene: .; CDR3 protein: CATPQYSYNSPLHF; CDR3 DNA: TGTGCCACCCCACAGTACTCCTATAATTCACCCCTCCACTTT
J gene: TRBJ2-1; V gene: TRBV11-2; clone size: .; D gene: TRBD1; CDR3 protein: CASSLDTGGNEQFF; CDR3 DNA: TGTGCCAGCAGCTTAGATACAGGGGGCAATGAGCAGTTCTTC
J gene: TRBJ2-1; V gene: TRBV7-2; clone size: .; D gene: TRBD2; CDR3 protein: CASSLTSGTWEQFF; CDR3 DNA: TGTGCCAGCAGCTTAACTAGCGGTACGTGGGAGCAGTTCTTC
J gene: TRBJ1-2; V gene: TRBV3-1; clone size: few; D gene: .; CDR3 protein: CASSQGSGRQNYGYTF; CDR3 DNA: TGTGCCAGCAGCCAAGGATCGGGACGTCAGAACTATGGCTACACCTTC
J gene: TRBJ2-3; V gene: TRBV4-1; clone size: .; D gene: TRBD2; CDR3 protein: CASSGPSGPLSTDTQYF; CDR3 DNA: TGCGCCAGCAGCGGTCCTAGCGGACCGTTGAGCACAGATACGCAGTATTTT
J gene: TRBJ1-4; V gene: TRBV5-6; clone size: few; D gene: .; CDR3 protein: CASSAGPITTEKLFF; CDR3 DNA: TGTGCCAGCAGCGCGGGCCCGATTACCACGGAAAAACTGTTTTTT